Listed here are 32 T cell receptor beta chains from one sample, sequenced in a study of blood T cell repertoires in COVID-19. TCRdb's copy holds only in-frame clones and misses some; the assay was immunoSEQ multiplex PCR. The data contain around 360,000 clones, around 87% of them singletons. Sequencing input: peripheral blood. Source of these receptors: a woman aged 25 to 39 with COVID-19, enrolled during active disease.

The V and J genes are TRBV23-1 and TRBJ1-4, with 9 bases identical to TRBD1. TRBV23-1 is labeled an ORF, and its function is uncertain. The CDR3 has 17 residues. J was trimmed by 8 bases and V by 3 bases; bases with no gene match: 13. The CDR3 loop is CASSHRLTGGSGEKLFF. As DNA, the CDR3 is TGCGCCAGCAGTCATCGCTTAACAGGGGGCAGTGGGGAAAAACTGTTTTTT.

The V call is TRBV21-1, the J call TRBJ2-7; the tabulated D call, TRBD2, remains unverified against the DNA. TRBV21-1 counts as a pseudogene. The CDR3 is 22 amino acids. The CDR3 region is CASSKPGLAGGLPRPASYEQYF. The CDR3 nucleotides read TGTGCCAGCAGCAAGCCGGGACTAGCGGGAGGGCTACCCCGGCCCGCATCCTACGAGCAGTACTTC.

This chain links TRBV19 with TRBJ1-5, with D possibly matching TRBD1 (6 bases). The CDR3 runs 14 residues. With 5 bases removed from V and 6 bases from J, the gap between germline ends came to 14 bases. CDR1 LNHDA and CDR2 SQIVND come from the germline V gene (reference sequence). The CDR3 reads CASSLQGGGQPQHF. The CDR3 coding sequence is TGTGCCAGTAGTCTCCAGGGAGGGGGTCAGCCCCAGCATTTT. Full variable domain (rest looked up from reference TRBV19 and TRBJ1-5): DGGITQSPKYLFRKEGQNVTLSCEQNLNHDAMYWYRQDPGQGLRLIYYSQIVNDFQKGDIAEGYSVSREKKESFPLTVTSAQKNPTAFYLCASSLQGGGQPQHFGDGTRLSIL.

The chain carries TRBV2 and TRBJ2-7, with D maybe TRBD2 (5 bases). Looked up from germline, CDR1 is SNHLY and CDR2 is FYNNEI. CDR3 length equals 11 residues. Trimming took off 10 bases at V and 0 bases at J, with 7 bases between the two ends. CDR3 residues: CATGVSYEQYF. Here the CDR3 DNA reads TGTGCCACCGGGGTCTCCTACGAGCAGTACTTC.

The chain joins TRBV3-1 (or the pseudogene TRBV3-2) to TRBJ2-3, with D perhaps matching TRBD1 (6 bases). V lost 5 bases and J lost 2, with 11 bases in between. Germline-derived CDR1 and CDR2 are LGHDT and YNNKEL (reference sequence). CDR3 size: 14 residues. CDR3 sequence: CASSNRDSTDTQYF. CDR3 nucleotides: TGTGCCAGCAGCAACAGGGATTCCACAGATACGCAGTATTTT.

V and J are TRBV27 and TRBJ1-2, with a possible D match to TRBD1 (6 bases). The germline gives CDR1 MNHEY, CDR2 SMNVEV (reference sequence). CDR3 length: 13 amino acids. The ends were cut back, 2 bases at V and 2 bases at J, with 6 bases in the middle. The CDR3 spells CASSLGTNYGYTF. The CDR3 DNA reads TGTGCCAGCAGTTTAGGGACAAACTATGGCTACACCTTC.

The V call is TRBV19, the J call TRBJ2-1; TRBD2 matches 10 bases. This CDR3 is built from 15 residues. The junction had 5 bases not matched to a gene; V was cut back by 3 bases and J by 6 bases. The germline CDR1 and CDR2 sequences are LNHDA and SQIVND (reference sequence). CDR3 in DNA: TGTGCCAGTAGTATTTCTAGCGGGAGAGTCAATGAGCAGTTCTTC. This codes for CASSISSGRVNEQFF.

For the CDR3, the DNA is TGTGCCAGCAGTGAACCACCCGCGGCTACCACAGATACGCAGTATTTT. Translation gives CASSEPPAATTDTQYF. This sequence joins TRBV2 and TRBJ2-3; D is uncertain. The CDR3 sequence is 16 residues long. V was trimmed by 2 bases and J by 2 bases, leaving 14 bases between them. CDR1 and CDR2 (germline): SNHLY, FYNNEI. Full variable domain (rest looked up from reference TRBV2 and TRBJ2-3): EPEVTQTPSHQVTQMGQEVILRCVPISNHLYFYWYRQILGQKVEFLVSFYNNEISEKSEIFDDQFSVERPDGSNFTLKIRSTKLEDSAMYFCASSEPPAATTDTQYFGPGTRLTVL.

J is TRBJ2-7 and V is TRBV28, with D tentatively TRBD1 (5 bases). The CDR3 has 15 residues. CDR1 is MDHEN and CDR2 is SYDVKM in the germline V gene. Trimming left V 5 bases short and J 0 bases short, with 14 bases between. The CDR3 here is CASSPTGGPSYEQYF. For the CDR3, the DNA is TGTGCCAGCAGTCCTACAGGTGGTCCCTCCTACGAGCAGTACTTC.

V usage is TRBV5-1 and J usage is TRBJ2-1, with 10 bases fitting TRBD2. Germline V lookup: CDR1 SGHRS, CDR2 YFSETQ. J gave up 0 bases and V 2 bases, and 5 bases lay outside the gene matches. This CDR3 region has 17 residues. The CDR3 DNA sequence: TGCGCCAGCAGCTTAACTAGCGGGACCAGCTCCTACAATGAGCAGTTCTTC. Its protein product is CASSLTSGTSSYNEQFF.

V and J are TRBV2 and TRBJ2-7; 9 bases are a match to TRBD1. This CDR3 has 16 amino acids. Germline V gene sequence: CDR1 SNHLY, CDR2 FYNNEI. The junction had 10 bases not matched to a gene; V was cut back by 3 bases and J by 4 bases. The CDR3 sequence is CASSDPIGDRAYEQYF. The CDR3 DNA reads TGTGCCAGCAGTGATCCAATAGGGGACAGGGCATACGAGCAGTACTTC.

The chain joins TRBV5-1 to TRBJ1-2; D uncertain. Germline V lookup: CDR1 SGHRS, CDR2 YFSETQ. The ends were cut back, 0 bases at V and 2 bases at J, with 8 bases in the middle. The CDR3 sequence is 14 residues long. The CDR3 protein is CASSLGPGNYGYTF. CDR3 nucleotide sequence: TGCGCCAGCAGCTTGGGGCCGGGGAACTATGGCTACACCTTC.

V gene TRBV28 combines with J gene TRBJ1-2; the D gene is possibly TRBD1 (5 bases). The CDR3 extends over 13 amino acids. With 2 bases removed from V and 7 bases from J, the gap between germline ends came to 11 bases. Germline CDR1 reads MDHEN; CDR2 reads SYDVKM. Here the CDR3 reads CASSLRGKSGYTF. For the CDR3, the DNA is TGTGCCAGCAGTTTACGGGGGAAGAGTGGCTACACCTTC.

This clone was recorded only once. The V call is TRBV10-2, the J call TRBJ2-3, with TRBD1 matching over 8 bases. Germline CDR1 is WSHSY and CDR2 is SAAADI. The CDR3 extends over 16 amino acids. Trimming took 3 bases from V and 2 from J; bases not matched to a gene: 7. The DNA for the CDR3 is TGCGCCAGCAGTGATCCCGGACAGGGATTCACAGATACGCAGTATTTT. It specifies CASSDPGQGFTDTQYF.

The chain is built from TRBV11-2 and TRBJ2-5, with a weak D call TRBD2 (5 bases). V gave up 5 bases and J gave up 5 bases, with 15 bases separating them. The CDR3 is made up of 14 amino acids. From germline, CDR1 is SGHAT and CDR2 FQNNGV. The CDR3 nucleotides are TGTGCCAGCAGCGCGGCGGGCTTTCTGGAGACCCAGTACTTC. This codes for CASSAAGFLETQYF.

Concerning this clone: The identical CDR3 is also encoded by other nucleotide sequences in the sample. The V and J genes are TRBV19 and TRBJ1-5, with a weak D call TRBD1 (6 bases). The CDR3 is made up of 13 amino acids. V was trimmed by 6 bases and J by 4 bases, leaving 10 bases between them. From germline, CDR1 is LNHDA and CDR2 SQIVND (reference sequence). As DNA, the CDR3 is TGTGCCAGTAGCAAGGACAGAAATCAGCCCCAGCATTTT. Amino acids: CASSKDRNQPQHF.

The V and J genes are TRBV7-2 and TRBJ2-3; D is ambiguous. CDR3 length: 13 amino acids. The germline V gene has CDR1 SGHTA and CDR2 FQGNSA. V lost 5 bases to trimming and J lost 4 bases, with 10 bases between them. CDR3 sequence reads: CASSLRLSDTQYF. CDR3 DNA: TGTGCCAGCAGCCTCCGACTTTCAGATACGCAGTATTTT. The full variable domain, rest sourced from reference TRBV7-2 and TRBJ2-3, is GAGVSQSPSNKVTEKGKDVELRCDPISGHTALYWYRQSLGQGLEFLIYFQGNSAPDKSGLPSDRFSAERTGGSVSTLTIQRTQQEDSAVYLCASSLRLSDTQYFGPGTRLTVL.

The J gene is TRBJ2-5, the V gene TRBV5-6; TRBD2 is a possible D gene (5 bases). V was shortened by 6 bases and J by 2 bases, with 11 bases between the two germline ends. The CDR3 has 13 amino acids. In germline, CDR1 is SGHDT, CDR2 YYEEEE. CDR3 DNA sequence: TGTGCCAGCACCTCGGGGATTCAAGAGACCCAGTACTTC. This gives the protein CASTSGIQETQYF.

This clone appeared a single time. This chain uses TRBV2 with TRBJ2-7; a possible D gene is TRBD2 (5 bases). The CDR3 covers 14 residues. Germline loops: CDR1 SNHLY, CDR2 FYNNEI. The germline V and J ends were trimmed by 8 bases and 2 bases, with 16 bases remaining between them. The CDR3 DNA sequence: TGTGCCAGCTCCCCCGGAGCGGTTACCTACGAGCAGTACTTC. Translated: CASSPGAVTYEQYF.

The genes are TRBV19 and TRBJ1-2; 9 bases agree with TRBD1. The CDR3 is 14 residues long. Germline V gives CDR1 LNHDA, CDR2 SQIVND (reference sequence). The trim removed 3 bases at V and 8 bases at J, leaving 7 bases unmatched. CDR3 amino acids: CASSIQQGAKGYTF. The CDR3 DNA reads TGTGCCAGTAGTATTCAACAGGGGGCGAAAGGCTACACCTTC.

The chain carries TRBV6-6 and TRBJ2-7; D not certain. The germline CDR1 and CDR2 sequences are MNHNY and SVGAGI (reference sequence). Trimming stripped 6 bases from V and 4 bases from J, with 16 bases between. This CDR3 comprises 14 residues. CDR3 sequence (DNA): TGTGCCAGCAGCCCAACCCGGGTCCCATACGAGCAGTACTTC. Translating it yields CASSPTRVPYEQYF.

The chain is built from TRBV7-9 and TRBJ1-4, with 7 bases identical to TRBD1. The CDR3 loop spans 14 amino acids. Germline CDR1 is SEHNR and CDR2 is FQNEAQ (reference sequence). Trimming cost V 5 bases and J 4 bases; bases outside gene matches: 4. CDR3 region: CASSRGGFNEKLFF. Written as DNA, the CDR3 is TGTGCCAGCAGCCGAGGGGGCTTTAATGAAAAACTGTTTTTT.

J is TRBJ2-7 and V is TRBV5-1, with 12 bases that match TRBD2. From germline, CDR1 is SGHRS and CDR2 YFSETQ. There are 15 residues in the CDR3. The V and J ends lost 4 bases and 6 bases, in that order; junction bases with no gene match: 8. CDR3 residues: CASSPRTSGTGEQYF. The CDR3 region has the DNA TGCGCCAGCAGCCCAAGGACTAGCGGGACCGGCGAGCAGTACTTC.

There are a few counts of this clone. This chain links TRBV5-1 with TRBJ1-2; unclear D gene. Trimming cost V 0 bases and J 8 bases, with 14 bases left between them. Germline values: CDR1 SGHRS, CDR2 YFSETQ. The CDR3 contains 14 residues. The CDR3 bases are TGCGCCAGCAGCTTGGATTTCTCGACGGGGGGCTACACCTTC. The encoded protein is CASSLDFSTGGYTF. Combining the CDR3 with reference TRBV5-1 and TRBJ1-2 gives the whole variable domain KAGVTQTPRYLIKTRGQQVTLSCSPISGHRSVSWYQQTPGQGLQFLFEYFSETQRNKGNFPGRFSGRQFSNSRSEMNVSTLELGDSALYLCASSLDFSTGGYTFGSGTRLTVV.

This CDR3 reads CASSLGPNPNTEAFF. The DNA of the CDR3 is TGTGCCAGCAGCTTGGGCCCAAACCCGAACACTGAAGCTTTCTTT. The V call is TRBV7-2, the J call TRBJ1-1, with D uncertain. CDR3 length equals 15 residues. Trimming left V 3 bases short and J 1 base short, with 12 bases between. The germline V gene encodes CDR1 SGHTA and CDR2 FQGNSA.

This clone has only a few counts. V usage is TRBV30 and J usage is TRBJ1-1; D is undetermined. V was clipped by 3 bases and J by 3 bases, with 11 bases between them. Germline V gene sequence: CDR1 GTSNPN, CDR2 SVGIG (reference sequence). The CDR3 covers 13 residues. CDR3 DNA sequence: TGTGCCTGGAGGGCGGCCCTCTACACTGAAGCTTTCTTT. Translated: CAWRAALYTEAFF.

This clone occurred once. This chain joins TRBV6-4 and TRBJ2-1, with 10 bases fitting TRBD2. The CDR3 covers 14 residues. J lost 10 bases, V lost 2 bases, and 5 bases had no gene match. In germline, CDR1 is MRHNA, CDR2 SNTAGT. CDR3 in amino acids: CASSDELAGREQFF. The CDR3 DNA follows: TGTGCCAGCAGTGACGAACTAGCGGGAAGAGAGCAGTTCTTC.

As concerns this clone: An end of the junction differs from the germline gene, which may be a read error. This chain joins TRBV7-7 and TRBJ2-1, with D possibly being TRBD2 (8 bases). The germline CDR1 and CDR2 sequences are SSHAT and FNYEAQ (reference sequence). The CDR3 runs 15 residues. The CDR3 reads CASSFRPGGTDEQFF. In nucleotides, the CDR3 is TGTGCTAGCAGCTTTCGACCGGGGGGGACAGATGAGCAGTTCTTC.

Here the CDR3 DNA reads TGTGCCAGCAGCTTGGACAACAAAAACATTCAGTACTTC. This gives the protein CASSLDNKNIQYF. The rearrangement joins TRBV5-4 to TRBJ2-4, with D unclear. The V end lost 0 bases, the J end lost 3 bases, and 4 bases lay between the germline ends. CDR1 and CDR2 from the germline V gene are SGHNT and YYREEE (reference sequence). This CDR3 spans 13 amino acids.

The V gene is TRBV27, the J gene TRBJ2-7; TRBD2 matches at 13 bases. V lost 6 bases and J lost 2; bases outside the gene matches: 7. The CDR3 covers 16 residues. Germline V gives CDR1 MNHEY, CDR2 SMNVEV (reference sequence). The CDR3 DNA is TGTGCCAGCAGGCGGACTAGCGGGAGTCCCGCCTACGAGCAGTACTTC. This sequence encodes CASRRTSGSPAYEQYF.

The rearrangement joins TRBV6-2 or TRBV6-3 to TRBJ2-3; TRBD2 agrees at 10 bases. The CDR3 runs 17 residues. Germline-derived CDR1 and CDR2 are MNHEY and SVGEGT. V dropped 5 bases and J dropped 0; count of bases not matched to a gene: 8. CDR3 sequence reads: CASSVLLAGKSTDTQYF. The CDR3 DNA follows: TGTGCCAGCAGTGTCCTACTAGCGGGGAAAAGCACAGATACGCAGTATTTT.

The chain uses TRBV9 and TRBJ2-1; a possible D gene is TRBD1 (5 bases). Germline V gene sequence: CDR1 SGDLS, CDR2 YYNGEE. This CDR3 contains 14 residues. V lost 4 bases to trimming and J lost 2 bases, with 10 bases between them. The DNA for the CDR3 is TGTGCCAGCAGCCTCGGACACCCCTACAATGAGCAGTTCTTC. Translation: CASSLGHPYNEQFF.